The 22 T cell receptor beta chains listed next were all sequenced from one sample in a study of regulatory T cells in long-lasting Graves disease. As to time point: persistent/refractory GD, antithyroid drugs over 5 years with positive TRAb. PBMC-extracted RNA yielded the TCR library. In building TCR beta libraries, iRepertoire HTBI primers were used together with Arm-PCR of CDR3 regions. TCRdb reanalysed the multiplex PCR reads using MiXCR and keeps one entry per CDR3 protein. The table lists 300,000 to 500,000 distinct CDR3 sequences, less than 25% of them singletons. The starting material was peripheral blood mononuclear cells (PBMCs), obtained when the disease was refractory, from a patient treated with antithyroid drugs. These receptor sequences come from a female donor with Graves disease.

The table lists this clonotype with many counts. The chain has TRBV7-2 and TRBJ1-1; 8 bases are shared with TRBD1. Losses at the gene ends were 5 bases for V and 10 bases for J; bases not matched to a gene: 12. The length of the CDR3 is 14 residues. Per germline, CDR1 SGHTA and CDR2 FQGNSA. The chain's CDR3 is CASSPRATRGPAFF. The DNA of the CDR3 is TGTGCCAGCAGCCCGCGGGCAACCAGGGGGCCAGCTTTCTTT.

The DNA for the CDR3 is TGTGCCAGCAGGGGTCGGGACAGGGGGGATTCTAACTATGGCTACACCTTC. The encoded protein is CASRGRDRGDSNYGYTF. This rearrangement joins TRBV28 to TRBJ1-2; 11 bases align to TRBD1. The CDR3 spans 17 residues. Trimming took 6 bases from V and 0 from J; bases not matched to a gene: 9. Germline V lookup: CDR1 MDHEN, CDR2 SYDVKM.

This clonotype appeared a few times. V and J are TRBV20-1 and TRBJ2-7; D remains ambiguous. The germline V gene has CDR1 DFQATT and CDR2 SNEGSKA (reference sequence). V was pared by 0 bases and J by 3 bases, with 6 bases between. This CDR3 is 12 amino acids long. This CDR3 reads CSARETRYEQYF. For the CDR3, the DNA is TGCAGTGCTAGAGAAACACGCTACGAGCAGTACTTC.

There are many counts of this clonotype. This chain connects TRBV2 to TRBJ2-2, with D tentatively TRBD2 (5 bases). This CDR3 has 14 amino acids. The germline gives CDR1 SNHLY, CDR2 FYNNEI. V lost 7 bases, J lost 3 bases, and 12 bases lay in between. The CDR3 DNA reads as TGTGCCAGCAAGTCGGAGGCGGACACCGGGGAGCTGTTTTTT. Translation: CASKSEADTGELFF.

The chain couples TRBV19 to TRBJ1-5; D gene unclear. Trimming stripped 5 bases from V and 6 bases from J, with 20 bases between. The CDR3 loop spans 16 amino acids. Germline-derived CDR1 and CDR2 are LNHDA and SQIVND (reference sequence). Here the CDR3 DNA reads TGTGCCAGTAGTCGGCCCTTGGCTTTGGGCGGTCAGCCCCAGCATTTT. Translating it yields CASSRPLALGGQPQHF.

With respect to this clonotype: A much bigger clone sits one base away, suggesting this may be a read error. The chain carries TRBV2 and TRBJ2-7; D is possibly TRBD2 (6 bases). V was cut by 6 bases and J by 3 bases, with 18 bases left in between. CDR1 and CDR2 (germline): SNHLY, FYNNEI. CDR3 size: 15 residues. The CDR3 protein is CASSPGLTGIYEQYF. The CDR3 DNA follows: TGTGCCAGCAGCCCTGGACTAACGGGGATCTACGAGCAGTACTTC.

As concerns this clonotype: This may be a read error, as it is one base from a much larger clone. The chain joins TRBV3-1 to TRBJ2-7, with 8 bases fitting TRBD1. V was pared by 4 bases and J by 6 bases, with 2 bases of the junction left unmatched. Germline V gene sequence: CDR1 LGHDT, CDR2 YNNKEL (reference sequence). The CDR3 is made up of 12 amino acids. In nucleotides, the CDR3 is TGTGCCAGCAGCCGGACAGGGACCGAGCAGTACTTC. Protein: CASSRTGTEQYF.

The CDR3 DNA reads TGCGCCAGCAGCCCCGGGAGTGTAACCAAAAACATTCAGTACTTC. Amino acid sequence: CASSPGSVTKNIQYF. The rearrangement uses TRBV5-1 and TRBJ2-4; perhaps TRBD2 as D (6 bases). The germline V gene encodes CDR1 SGHRS and CDR2 YFSETQ. This CDR3 region has 15 residues. V lost 4 bases to trimming and J lost 2 bases, with 13 bases between them. Drawing the rest from reference TRBV5-1 and TRBJ2-4, the complete variable domain is KAGVTQTPRYLIKTRGQQVTLSCSPISGHRSVSWYQQTPGQGLQFLFEYFSETQRNKGNFPGRFSGRQFSNSRSEMNVSTLELGDSALYLCASSPGSVTKNIQYFGAGTRLSVL.

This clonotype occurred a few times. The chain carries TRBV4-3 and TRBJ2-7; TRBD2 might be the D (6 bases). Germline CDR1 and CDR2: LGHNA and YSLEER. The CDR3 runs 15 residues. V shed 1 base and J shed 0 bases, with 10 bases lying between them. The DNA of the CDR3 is TGCGCCAGCAGCCAAGGTAGCGGCAGCTCCTACGAGCAGTACTTC. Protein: CASSQGSGSSYEQYF.

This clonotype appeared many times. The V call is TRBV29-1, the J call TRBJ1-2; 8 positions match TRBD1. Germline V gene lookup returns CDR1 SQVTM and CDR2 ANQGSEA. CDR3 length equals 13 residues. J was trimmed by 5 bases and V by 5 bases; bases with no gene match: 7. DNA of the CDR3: TGCAGCGTTCACAGGGGGTCACGTTATGGCTACACCTTC. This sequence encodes CSVHRGSRYGYTF.

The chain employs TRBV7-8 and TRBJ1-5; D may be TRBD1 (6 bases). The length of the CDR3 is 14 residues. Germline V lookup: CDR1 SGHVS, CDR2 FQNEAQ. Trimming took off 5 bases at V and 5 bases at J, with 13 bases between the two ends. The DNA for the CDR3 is TGTGCCAGCAGCCGAACAGGGAGAGATCAGCCCCAGCATTTT. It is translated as CASSRTGRDQPQHF.

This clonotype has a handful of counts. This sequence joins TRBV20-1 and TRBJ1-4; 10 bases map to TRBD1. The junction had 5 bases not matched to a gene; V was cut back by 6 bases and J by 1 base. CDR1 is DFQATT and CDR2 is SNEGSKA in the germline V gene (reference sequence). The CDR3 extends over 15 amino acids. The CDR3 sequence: CSAPDRGGTNEKLFF. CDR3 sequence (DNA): TGCAGTGCACCGGACAGGGGGGGAACTAATGAAAAACTGTTTTTT.

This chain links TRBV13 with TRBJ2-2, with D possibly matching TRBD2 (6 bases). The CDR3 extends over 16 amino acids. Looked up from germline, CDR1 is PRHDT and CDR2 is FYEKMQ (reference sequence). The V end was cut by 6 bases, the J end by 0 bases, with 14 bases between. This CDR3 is CASRLEGGSNTGELFF. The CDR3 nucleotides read TGTGCCAGCAGACTAGAGGGAGGCTCGAACACCGGGGAGCTGTTTTTT.

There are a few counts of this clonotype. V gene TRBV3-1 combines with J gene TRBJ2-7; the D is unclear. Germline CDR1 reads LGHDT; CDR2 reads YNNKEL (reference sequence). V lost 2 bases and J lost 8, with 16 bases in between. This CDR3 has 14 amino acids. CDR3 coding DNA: TGTGCCAGCAGCCAAAACGACAATGGGCTTAAGCAGTACTTC. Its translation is CASSQNDNGLKQYF.

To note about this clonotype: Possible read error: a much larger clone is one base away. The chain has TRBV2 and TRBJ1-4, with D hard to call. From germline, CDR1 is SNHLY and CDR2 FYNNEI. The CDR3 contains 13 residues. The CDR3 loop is CASSEQPNEKLSF. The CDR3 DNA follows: TGTGCCAGCAGTGAACAACCTAATGAAAAACTGTCTTTT.

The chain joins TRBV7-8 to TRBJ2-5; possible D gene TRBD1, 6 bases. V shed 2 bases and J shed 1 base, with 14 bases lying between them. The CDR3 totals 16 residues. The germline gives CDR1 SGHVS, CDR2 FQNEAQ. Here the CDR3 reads CASSLRRIGGQETQYF. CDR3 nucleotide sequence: TGTGCCAGCAGCTTAAGGCGGATAGGGGGCCAAGAGACCCAGTACTTC.

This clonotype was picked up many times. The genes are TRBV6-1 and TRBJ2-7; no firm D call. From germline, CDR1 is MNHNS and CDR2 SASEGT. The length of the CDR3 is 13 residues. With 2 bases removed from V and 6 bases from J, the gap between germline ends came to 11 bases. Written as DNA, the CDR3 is TGTGCCAGCAGTGAAAAAAGGGTAACCGAGCAGTACTTC. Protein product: CASSEKRVTEQYF.

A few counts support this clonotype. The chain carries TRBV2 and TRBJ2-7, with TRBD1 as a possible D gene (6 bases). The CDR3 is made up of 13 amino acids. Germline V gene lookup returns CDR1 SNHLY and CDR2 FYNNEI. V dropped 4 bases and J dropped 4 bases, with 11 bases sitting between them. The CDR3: CASSADRVYEQYF. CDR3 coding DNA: TGTGCCAGCAGTGCGGACAGAGTATACGAGCAGTACTTC. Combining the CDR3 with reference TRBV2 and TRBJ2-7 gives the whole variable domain EPEVTQTPSHQVTQMGQEVILRCVPISNHLYFYWYRQILGQKVEFLVSFYNNEISEKSEIFDDQFSVERPDGSNFTLKIRSTKLEDSAMYFCASSADRVYEQYFGPGTRLTVT.

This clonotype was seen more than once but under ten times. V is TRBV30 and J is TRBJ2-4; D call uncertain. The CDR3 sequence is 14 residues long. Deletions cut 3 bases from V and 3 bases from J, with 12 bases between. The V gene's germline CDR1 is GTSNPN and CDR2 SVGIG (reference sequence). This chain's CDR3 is CAWRIKGGKNIQYF. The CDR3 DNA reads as TGTGCCTGGAGGATTAAAGGCGGCAAAAACATTCAGTACTTC. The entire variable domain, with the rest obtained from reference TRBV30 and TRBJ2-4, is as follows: SQTIHQWPATLVQPVGSPLSLECTVEGTSNPNLYWYRQAAGRGLQLLFYSVGIGQISSEVPQNLSASRPQDRQFILSSKKLLLSDSGFYLCAWRIKGGKNIQYFGAGTRLSVL.

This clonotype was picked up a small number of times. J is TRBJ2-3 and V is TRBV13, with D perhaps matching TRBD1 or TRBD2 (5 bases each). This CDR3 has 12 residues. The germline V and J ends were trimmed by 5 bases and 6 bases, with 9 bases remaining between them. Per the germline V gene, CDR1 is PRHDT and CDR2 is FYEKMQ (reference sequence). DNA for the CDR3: TGTGCCAGCAGCCACTGGGGGGATACGCAGTATTTT. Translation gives CASSHWGDTQYF. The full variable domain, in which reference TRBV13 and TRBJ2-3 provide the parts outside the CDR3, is AAGVIQSPRHLIKEKRETATLKCYPIPRHDTVYWYQQGPGQDPQFLISFYEKMQSDKGSIPDRFSAQQFSDYHSELNMSSLELGDSALYFCASSHWGDTQYFGPGTRLTVL.

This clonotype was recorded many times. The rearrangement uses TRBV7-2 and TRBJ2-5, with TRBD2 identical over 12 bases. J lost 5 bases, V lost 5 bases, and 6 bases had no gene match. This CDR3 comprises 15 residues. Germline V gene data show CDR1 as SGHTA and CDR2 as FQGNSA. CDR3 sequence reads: CASSPGLAGRETQYF. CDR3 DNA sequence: TGTGCCAGCAGCCCCGGACTAGCGGGAAGGGAGACCCAGTACTTC.

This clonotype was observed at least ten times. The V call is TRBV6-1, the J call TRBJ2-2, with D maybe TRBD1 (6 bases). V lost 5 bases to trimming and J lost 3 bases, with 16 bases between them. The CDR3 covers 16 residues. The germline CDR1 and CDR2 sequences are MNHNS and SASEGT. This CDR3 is CASSNPGHSDTGELFF. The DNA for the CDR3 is TGTGCCAGCAGTAATCCGGGACACAGTGACACCGGGGAGCTGTTTTTT.